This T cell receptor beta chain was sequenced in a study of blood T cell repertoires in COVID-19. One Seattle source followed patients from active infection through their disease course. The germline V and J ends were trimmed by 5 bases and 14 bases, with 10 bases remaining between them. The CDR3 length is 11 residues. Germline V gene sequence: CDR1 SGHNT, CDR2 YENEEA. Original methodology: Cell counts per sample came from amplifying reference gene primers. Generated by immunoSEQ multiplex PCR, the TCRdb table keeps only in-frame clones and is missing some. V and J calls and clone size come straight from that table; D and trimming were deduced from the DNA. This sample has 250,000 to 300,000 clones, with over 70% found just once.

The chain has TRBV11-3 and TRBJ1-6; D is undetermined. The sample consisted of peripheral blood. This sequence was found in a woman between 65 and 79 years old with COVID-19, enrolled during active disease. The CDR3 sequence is CASSIRGTLHF. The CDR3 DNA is TGTGCCAGCAGCATCCGAGGCACCCTCCACTTT. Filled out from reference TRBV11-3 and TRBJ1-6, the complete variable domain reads EAGVVQSPRYKIIEKKQPVAFWCNPISGHNTLYWYLQNLGQGPELLIRYENEEAVDDSQLPKDRFSAERLKGVDSTLKIQPAELGDSAVYLCASSIRGTLHFGNGTRLTVT.